This T cell receptor (beta chain) was sequenced during a study of blood T cells in healthy people across ages. Study-wide points: Roughly linear declines in TCR beta diversity per million T cells occurred with age.

Alongside a J-beta primer mix, a sample-barcoded 5' primer served in a second PCR lasting 7 to 11 cycles. TCRdb reanalysed the 5' RACE reads using MiXCR and keeps one entry per CDR3 protein. In the table there are about 830,000 distinct CDR3 sequences, 62% of which are singletons. This clonotype has at least ten counts. The antigen is unknown. A junction end diverges from the germline sequence, so it may reflect a read error. The receptor was isolated from a man in his thirties or forties in good health. Sample: blood.

CDR3 sequence (DNA): TGTGCCAGCAGCTTATGGGGTTACGAGCAGTACTTC. Translation: CASSLWGYEQYF. V usage is TRBV27 and J usage is TRBJ2-7; no reliable D call. CDR3 size: 12 residues. From germline, CDR1 is MNHEY and CDR2 SMNVEV (reference sequence).